The TCR beta chain described here comes from a study of blood T cell repertoires in COVID-19. Study-wide context: Acute and convalescent COVID-19 specimens originated in the United States, Italy and Spain.

This CDR3 region has 18 residues. V lost 3 bases, J lost 1 base, and 16 bases stayed unmatched. Looked up from germline, CDR1 is GTSNPN and CDR2 is SVGIG (reference sequence). The age range of participants was 18 to 89 years, with residence in about two dozen US areas. Exposed volunteers were people who met a COVID-19 case within 2 weeks before study entry. As originally analysed: Estimates of nucleated cell counts were drawn from the amplification of reference gene primers. TCRdb keeps only in-frame clones here, not all; method: immunoSEQ multiplex PCR. The V and J calls and the clone size are those of that table, but D and trimming were determined from the DNA. The sample holds 350,000 to 400,000 clones, approximately 90% seen once.

Sequencing input: PBMCs or T cells enriched from blood (not recorded which). This chain joins TRBV30 and TRBJ1-1; 8 bases fit TRBD1. This TCR was sampled from a woman in her forties who had been exposed to COVID-19. The CDR3 protein is CAWRGNRQGFGRNTEAFF. The CDR3 bases are TGTGCCTGGAGGGGAAACAGACAGGGGTTCGGACGGAACACTGAAGCTTTCTTT.